This T cell receptor beta chain was sequenced for a study of T cells in localized non-small cell lung cancer. Trimming pared 5 bases from V and 7 bases from J, leaving 11 bases between. The CDR3 length is 12 residues. Germline V gene sequence: CDR1 MNHGY, CDR2 SAAAGT. As concerns this clone: Its cognate antigen is unknown.

Repertoires were generated with immunoSEQ multiplex PCR, while TCRdb's copy carries only in-frame clones and drops some. The repertoire consists of around 2,000 clones, with roughly 40% occurring once and the leading ten covering roughly 10%. Regarding the study as a whole: Uninvolved adjacent lung had more T cell clonality than any other tissue, topping tumor. Sequence data derive from only one tumor region, so heterogeneity remains possible.

The genes are TRBV6-8 and TRBJ1-2; D unclear. The source was lung tumor tissue, collected before any cancer treatment. This sequence originates from a male donor at least 60 years old with stage II squamous cell lung carcinoma. In DNA form, the CDR3 reads TGTGCCAGCAGTGACGCGACGGGTGGCTACACCTTC. Protein: CASSDATGGYTF.